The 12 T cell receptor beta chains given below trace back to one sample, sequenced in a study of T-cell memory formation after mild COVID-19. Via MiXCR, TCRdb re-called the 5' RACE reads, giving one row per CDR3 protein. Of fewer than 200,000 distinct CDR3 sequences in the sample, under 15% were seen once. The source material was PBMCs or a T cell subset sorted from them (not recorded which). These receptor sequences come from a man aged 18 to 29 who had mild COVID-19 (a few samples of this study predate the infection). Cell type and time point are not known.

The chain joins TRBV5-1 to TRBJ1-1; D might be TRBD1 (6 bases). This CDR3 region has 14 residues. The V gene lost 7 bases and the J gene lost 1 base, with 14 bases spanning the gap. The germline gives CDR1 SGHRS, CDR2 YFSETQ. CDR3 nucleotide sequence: TGCGCCAGCTTTCAGGGGCCGACGAACACTGAAGCTTTCTTT. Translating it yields CASFQGPTNTEAFF.

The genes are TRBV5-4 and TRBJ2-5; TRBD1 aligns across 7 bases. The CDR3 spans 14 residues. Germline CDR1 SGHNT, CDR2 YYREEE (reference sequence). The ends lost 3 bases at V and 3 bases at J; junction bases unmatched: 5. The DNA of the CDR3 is TGTGCCAGCAGCTCAGTCGGGACAGAAGAGACCCAGTACTTC. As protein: CASSSVGTEETQYF.

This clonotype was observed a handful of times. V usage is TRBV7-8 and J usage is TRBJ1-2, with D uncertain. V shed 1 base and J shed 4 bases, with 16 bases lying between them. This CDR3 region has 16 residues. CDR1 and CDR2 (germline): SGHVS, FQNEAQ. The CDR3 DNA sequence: TGTGCCAGCAGCTTAGGATCCCTCGTCCAGGCCTATGGCTACACCTTC. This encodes CASSLGSLVQAYGYTF.

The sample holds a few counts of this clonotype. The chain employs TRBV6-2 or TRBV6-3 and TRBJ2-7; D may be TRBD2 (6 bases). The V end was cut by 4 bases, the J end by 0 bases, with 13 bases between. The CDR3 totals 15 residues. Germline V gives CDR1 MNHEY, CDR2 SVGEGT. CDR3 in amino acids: CASSSGTGLSYEQYF. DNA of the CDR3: TGTGCCAGCAGTTCCGGGACTGGTCTCTCCTACGAGCAGTACTTC.

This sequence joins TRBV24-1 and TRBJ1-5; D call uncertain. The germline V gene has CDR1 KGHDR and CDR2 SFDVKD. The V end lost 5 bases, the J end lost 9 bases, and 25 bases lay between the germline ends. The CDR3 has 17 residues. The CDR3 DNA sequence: TGTGCCACCAGTGGACGAACCCTCGCCAGCACCCATAGGCCCCAGCATTTT. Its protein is CATSGRTLASTHRPQHF.

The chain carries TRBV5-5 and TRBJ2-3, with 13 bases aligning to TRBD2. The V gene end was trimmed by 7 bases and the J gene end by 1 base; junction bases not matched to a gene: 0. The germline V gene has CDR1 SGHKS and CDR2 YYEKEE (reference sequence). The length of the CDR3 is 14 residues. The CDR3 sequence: CASGTSGGTDTQYF. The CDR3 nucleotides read TGTGCCAGCGGGACTAGCGGGGGCACAGATACGCAGTATTTT.

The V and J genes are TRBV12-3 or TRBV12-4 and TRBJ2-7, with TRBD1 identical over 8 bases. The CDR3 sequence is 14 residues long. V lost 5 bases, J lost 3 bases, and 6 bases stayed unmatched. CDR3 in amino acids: CASSDNRGVYEQYF. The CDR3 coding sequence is TGTGCCAGCAGTGACAACAGGGGGGTCTACGAGCAGTACTTC.

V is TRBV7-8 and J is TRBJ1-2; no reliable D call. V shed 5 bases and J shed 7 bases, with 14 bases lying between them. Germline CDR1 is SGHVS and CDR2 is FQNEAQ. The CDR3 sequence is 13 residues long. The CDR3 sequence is CASSPRVSAGYTF. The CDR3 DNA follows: TGTGCCAGCAGCCCACGGGTTAGTGCTGGCTACACCTTC.

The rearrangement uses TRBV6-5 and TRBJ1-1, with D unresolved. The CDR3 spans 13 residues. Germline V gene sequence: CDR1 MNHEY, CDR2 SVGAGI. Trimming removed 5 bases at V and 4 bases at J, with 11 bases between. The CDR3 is CASSPPGFTEAFF. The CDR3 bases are TGTGCCAGCAGTCCACCGGGTTTCACTGAAGCTTTCTTT.

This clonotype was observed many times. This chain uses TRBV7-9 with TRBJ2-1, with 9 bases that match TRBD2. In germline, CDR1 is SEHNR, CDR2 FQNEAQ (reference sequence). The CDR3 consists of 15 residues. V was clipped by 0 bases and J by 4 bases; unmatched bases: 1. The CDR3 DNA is TGTGCCAGCAGCTTAGCGGCGGGGGGGTACAATGAGCAGTTCTTC. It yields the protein CASSLAAGGYNEQFF.

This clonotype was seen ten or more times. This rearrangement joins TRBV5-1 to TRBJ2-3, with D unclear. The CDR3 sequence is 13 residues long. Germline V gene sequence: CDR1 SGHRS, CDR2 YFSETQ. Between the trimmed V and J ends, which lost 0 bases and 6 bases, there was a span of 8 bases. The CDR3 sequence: CASSLDSQDTQYF. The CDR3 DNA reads TGCGCCAGCAGCTTGGATTCCCAGGATACGCAGTATTTT.

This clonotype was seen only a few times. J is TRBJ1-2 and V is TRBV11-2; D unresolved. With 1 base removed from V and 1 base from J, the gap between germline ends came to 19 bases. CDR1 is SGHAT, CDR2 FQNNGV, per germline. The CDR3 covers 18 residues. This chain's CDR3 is CASSLAVGRGSVNYGYTF. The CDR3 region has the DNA TGTGCCAGCAGCTTAGCGGTGGGCAGAGGGAGCGTTAACTATGGCTACACCTTC.